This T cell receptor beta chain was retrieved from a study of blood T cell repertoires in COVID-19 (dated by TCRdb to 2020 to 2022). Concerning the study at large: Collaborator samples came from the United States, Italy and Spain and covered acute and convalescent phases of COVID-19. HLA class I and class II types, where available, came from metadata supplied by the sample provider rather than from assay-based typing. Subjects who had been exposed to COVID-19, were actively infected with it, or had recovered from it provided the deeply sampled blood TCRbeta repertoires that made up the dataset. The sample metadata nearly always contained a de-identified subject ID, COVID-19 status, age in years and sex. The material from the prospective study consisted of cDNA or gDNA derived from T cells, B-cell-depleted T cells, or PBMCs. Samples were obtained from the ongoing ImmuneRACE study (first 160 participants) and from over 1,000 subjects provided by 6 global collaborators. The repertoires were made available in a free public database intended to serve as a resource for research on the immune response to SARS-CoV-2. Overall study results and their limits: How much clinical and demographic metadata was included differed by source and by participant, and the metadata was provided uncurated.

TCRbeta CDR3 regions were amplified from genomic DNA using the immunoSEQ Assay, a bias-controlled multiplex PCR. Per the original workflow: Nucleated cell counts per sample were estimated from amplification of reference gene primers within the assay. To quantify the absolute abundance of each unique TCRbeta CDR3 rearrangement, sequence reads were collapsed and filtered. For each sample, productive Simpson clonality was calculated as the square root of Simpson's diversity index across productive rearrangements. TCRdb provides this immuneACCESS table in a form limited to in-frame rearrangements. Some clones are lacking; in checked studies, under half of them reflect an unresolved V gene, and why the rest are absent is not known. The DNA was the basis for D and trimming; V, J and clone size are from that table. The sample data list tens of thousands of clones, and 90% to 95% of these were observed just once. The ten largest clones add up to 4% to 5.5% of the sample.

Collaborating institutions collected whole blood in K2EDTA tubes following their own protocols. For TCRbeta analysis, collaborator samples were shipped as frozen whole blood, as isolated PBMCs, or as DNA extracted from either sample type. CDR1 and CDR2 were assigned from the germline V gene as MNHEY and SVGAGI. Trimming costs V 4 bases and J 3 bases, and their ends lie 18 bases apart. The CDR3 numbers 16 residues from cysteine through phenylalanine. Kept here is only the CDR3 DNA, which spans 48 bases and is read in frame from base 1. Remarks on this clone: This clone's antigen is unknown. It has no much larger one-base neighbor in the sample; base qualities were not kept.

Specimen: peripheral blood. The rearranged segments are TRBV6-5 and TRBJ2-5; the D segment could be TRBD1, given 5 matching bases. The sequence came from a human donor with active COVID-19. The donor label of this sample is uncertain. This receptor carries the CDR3 CASSFPRRAGKETQYF. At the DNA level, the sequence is TGTGCCAGCAGTTTCCCAAGACGGGCAGGGAAAGAGACCCAGTACTTC.